This TCR beta chain was sequenced during a study of blood T cell repertoires in COVID-19. About the research overall: Nucleic acid was either cDNA or gDNA, and it came from T cells, B-cell-depleted T cells, or PBMCs.

V lost 5 bases, J lost 2 bases, and 13 bases lay in between. This CDR3 comprises 15 residues. The germline V gene has CDR1 KGHDR and CDR2 SFDVKD. As concerns this clone: This sample includes further DNA sequences coding for the same CDR3.

Data came from immunoSEQ multiplex PCR; TCRdb stores just in-frame clones and leaves some out. The table records a few hundred thousand clones, approximately 89% of them present only once. Sequencing used PBMCs or T cells enriched from blood (not recorded which). This sequence joins TRBV24-1 and TRBJ2-3, with D possibly TRBD2 on 5 matching bases. The receptor comes from a middle-aged man in a cohort exposed to, infected with or recovered from COVID-19 (not recorded which). CDR3 DNA sequence: TGTGCCACCAGTGGGGCCCGGGGAAACACAGATACGCAGTATTTT. Translating gives CATSGARGNTDTQYF.